One TCR beta chain is described in this entry. Its antigen remains unidentified. The sample holds no much larger clone one base away, and base qualities are not on file. As encoded in the germline V gene (reference sequence), CDR1 is GTSNPN while CDR2 is SVGIG. Deletion took 0 bases off V and 8 bases off J, with a span of 16 bases between the germline ends. The CDR3 runs 15 residues from the cysteine to the phenylalanine. The CDR3 DNA has 45 bases and is translated from base 1. For the CD8 naive samples, CD45RO-negative cells were positively selected for CCR7, yielding a CD45RA+CCR7+ population from which TemRA cells were excluded. Healthy HIV-negative adults with no recently reported acute infections or vaccinations were included as donors. Every donor was a Caucasian adult living in Nashville, Tennessee, USA. Blood was collected by leukapheresis, and PBMCs were isolated by Ficoll-Histopaque density gradient centrifugation and then cryopreserved in liquid nitrogen vapor phase. Purity and quantity of every magnetically sorted T cell population were checked by analytical flow cytometry. Each sorted fraction had its genomic DNA isolated and then quantified by UV absorbance on a Nanodrop 2000c.

This sample was taken from a study of shared clonotypes between healthy human individuals (TCRdb year 2020). About the full investigation: A few men and a couple of women, aged 18 to 49 years, made up the cohort. Per donor, leukapheresis produced somewhere between about 0.85 and 10 billion PBMCs. Different laboratories and diverse techniques were used to prepare libraries and sequence TCR repertoires, to increase sequencing depth and limit assay-specific biases. Blood TCR repertoires of about 5 healthy adults were deeply sequenced to estimate repertoire size and the extent of clonotype sharing between individuals. For each donor, three plates each were used for CD4 naive and CD4 memory, two plates were used for CD8 naive, and one plate was used for CD8 memory. Results and caveats for the whole study, not just this receptor: Across several donors, about 5% of naive CD4, around 3.3% of naive CD8, around 2.1% of memory CD4, and 0.3% to 0.45% of memory CD8 clonotypes were shared. Even with the large sequencing depth, rarefaction of the sorted-subset datasets indicated that sequencing was incomplete. The genetic and exposure-history diversity represented was limited by the small number of donors. Naive subsets generally had larger estimated clonotype richness than memory subsets did. Pairwise subsampling indicated that sequencing depth was expected to affect the degree of clonotype sharing among donors. Only blood was sampled, and tissue TCR repertoires likely differ from those in blood. Clonotypes shared by all four sorted-subset donors showed higher generation probabilities than non-shared clonotypes.

Using the deep immunoSEQ assay, TCR CDR3 regions were amplified from genomic DNA by multiplex PCR. For each cell subset, the extracted genomic DNA was distributed evenly across all wells of several immunoSEQ 96-well plates, and each plate served as one replicate. For sorted subsets, around 200 ng genomic DNA, equal to tens of thousands of T cell genomes, was loaded into each replicate PCR. The purified libraries were quantified using a Qubit 3.0 fluorometer, sized with a Bioanalyzer 2100, and then quantified again using the KAPA Library Quantification kit. Every immunoSEQ 96-well plate was sequenced on a separate single-read 150-cycle Illumina NextSeq 550 flow cell. Per the source publication's procedure: The immunoSEQ output contained only junctional sequences without quality scores, so filtering could not match that applied to full-length reads. Sequences were annotated with PyIR, a Python wrapper for IgBLAST v1.9, using IMGT germline references to assign V/J genes and CDR3. Reads were filtered out if the reads had weak V/J assignments (E-value above 1e-6), no CDR3, stop codons, out-of-frame junctions, or ambiguous translated residues. V3J clonotypes were defined as sequences sharing an identical inferred V gene, J gene, and CDR3 amino acid sequence. To compute the percentage overlap between repertoires, the number of shared unique clonotypes was divided by the size of the smaller repertoire. Three approaches were used to assess repertoire richness: RTK rarefaction, the Chao1 estimator, and Recon v2.1 estimates of unobserved clonotypes. OLGA was used to compute generation probabilities for all TCRbeta clonotypes that the gDNA method yielded from a handful of donors. TCRdb provides this immuneACCESS table in a form limited to in-frame rearrangements. Some clones are lacking; in checked studies, under half of them reflect an unresolved V gene, and why the rest are absent is not known. For V, J and clone size, that table is used; D and trimming come from the DNA. This sample gives roughly 2.1 million clones in total; 90% to 95% of them show up just once. The top ten clonotypes cover 1.7% of the sample.

This clonotype originated in a man aged 18 to 29 in good health. Some clones in this sample may be carry-over from other donors' samples. The sequenced sample was naive CD8+ T cells from PBMCs. The cell subset or site label on this specimen signifies: CD45RA+CCR7+. Here the chain combines TRBV30 and TRBJ1-4, and the D gene may be TRBD1, 5 bases matching. This receptor carries the CDR3 CAWSVSIGTGEKLFF. The nucleotide sequence reads TGTGCCTGGAGTGTTAGTATTGGGACCGGGGAAAAACTGTTTTTT.